One and the same sample provided the 10 T cell receptor beta chains below, sequenced in a study of memory CD4+ T cells and cytomegalovirus serostatus. The sort gate was single viable CD3+CD4+CD8-CD45RO+ cells for memory CD4+ T cells. Sequencing was performed with immunoSEQ multiplex PCR; in TCRdb, only in-frame clones are kept and a portion is missing. The sample includes about 56,000 clones, roughly 82% seen only once; the top ten take approximately 0.39%. What was sequenced was memory CD4+ T cells from blood. The receptors were gathered from an adult in good health and CMV-seronegative.

The chain recombines TRBV6-5 with TRBJ1-2; 7 nucleotides agree with TRBD1. V shed 6 bases, J shed 8 bases, and the junction held 6 bases outside the gene matches. The CDR3 extends over 12 amino acids. CDR1 and CDR2 from the germline V gene are MNHEY and SVGAGI. CDR3 nucleotides: TGTGCCAGCAGATCCCAGGGGGGGGGCTACACCTTC. Amino acid sequence: CASRSQGGGYTF.

The chain combines TRBV27 with TRBJ1-2; D ambiguous. Germline-derived CDR1 and CDR2 are MNHEY and SMNVEV (reference sequence). Trimming left V 5 bases short and J 2 bases short, with 12 bases between. The CDR3 loop spans 14 amino acids. The CDR3 DNA reads TGTGCCAGCAGTCGATTAGGGCCCAACTATGGCTACACCTTC. This codes for CASSRLGPNYGYTF.

V usage is TRBV28 and J usage is TRBJ1-2; D ambiguous. Germline assignment: CDR1 MDHEN and CDR2 SYDVKM. V dropped 4 bases and J dropped 7 bases, with 13 bases sitting between them. The CDR3 consists of 13 residues. CDR3 region: CASSSPPFGGYTF. The CDR3 DNA reads TGTGCCAGCAGTTCCCCGCCATTTGGTGGCTACACCTTC.

The V and J genes are TRBV10-3 and TRBJ2-5; TRBD1 matches at 7 bases. The V gene end was trimmed by 5 bases and the J gene end by 2 bases; junction bases not matched to a gene: 5. The length of the CDR3 is 14 residues. Germline V gene sequence: CDR1 ENHRY, CDR2 SYGVKD. CDR3 region: CAISRGTDQETQYF. For the CDR3, the DNA is TGTGCCATCAGTCGAGGGACAGATCAAGAGACCCAGTACTTC.

The chain links TRBV7-3 to TRBJ1-1; the match to TRBD1 covers 8 bases. Germline loops: CDR1 SGHTA, CDR2 FQGTGA. This CDR3 contains 16 residues. Losses at the gene ends were 2 bases for V and 1 base for J; bases not matched to a gene: 6. The CDR3 DNA reads TGTGCCAGCAGCTTACTCCCAGGGGGCCGGAACACTGAAGCTTTCTTT. This translates into CASSLLPGGRNTEAFF.

The gene calls are TRBV6-5 and TRBJ1-1, with 8 positions matching TRBD1. The germline gives CDR1 MNHEY, CDR2 SVGAGI. The CDR3 has 15 residues. After removal of 2 bases from V and 6 bases from J, the junction contained 8 bases not matched to a gene. Here the CDR3 DNA reads TGTGCCAGCAGTTACGATGGGACAGGTCGCTCTGAAGCTTTCTTT. It yields the protein CASSYDGTGRSEAFF.

V gene TRBV9 combines with J gene TRBJ1-5, with TRBD1 as a possible D gene (5 bases). CDR1 and CDR2 (germline): SGDLS, YYNGEE. V gave up 2 bases and J gave up 1 base, with 10 bases separating them. This CDR3 has 15 residues. The CDR3 spells CASSVGVSSNQPQHF. CDR3 DNA: TGTGCCAGCAGCGTGGGGGTTTCAAGCAATCAGCCCCAGCATTTT.

This chain links TRBV5-6 with TRBJ2-5; D perhaps matches TRBD2 (6 bases). The V end was cut by 1 base, the J end by 0 bases, with 16 bases between. Germline lookup yields CDR1 SGHDT and CDR2 YYEEEE. This CDR3 is built from 17 residues. The CDR3 nucleotides read TGTGCCAGCAGCTTGAGTCGGGCGGGGCGGTACCAAGAGACCCAGTACTTC. Protein product: CASSLSRAGRYQETQYF.

V and J are TRBV7-3 and TRBJ2-1, with D maybe TRBD1 (6 bases). The CDR3 has 15 amino acids. Germline V gives CDR1 SGHTA, CDR2 FQGTGA. With 4 bases removed from V and 6 bases from J, the gap between germline ends came to 16 bases. In DNA, the CDR3 is TGTGCCAGCAGCTCAGGGGTATCTGAGGTCAATGAGCAGTTCTTC. Amino acid sequence: CASSSGVSEVNEQFF.

This chain links TRBV6-5 with TRBJ2-3, with a possible D match to TRBD1 (5 bases). Trimming left V 5 bases short and J 11 bases short, with 11 bases between. The CDR3 covers 11 residues. CDR1 and CDR2 (germline): MNHEY, SVGAGI. Written as DNA, the CDR3 is TGTGCCAGCAGTCTCCGAGGACAGCAGTATTTT. Translation gives CASSLRGQQYF.